This TCR beta chain was identified during a study of T cell responses to AZD1222 COVID-19 vaccine. Study-wide points: The donor group comprised mostly white British people and more females; the analysis possibly underestimated clonal diversity.

Assay used: immunoSEQ multiplex PCR; TCRdb lists only in-frame clones, some missing. The sample gives around 80,000 clones, around nine tenths of which show up once; about 11% is in the top ten. Concerning this clone: Antigen specificity is unknown.

The ends lost 8 bases at V and 4 bases at J; junction bases unmatched: 15. This CDR3 region has 16 residues. Germline V gene sequence: CDR1 SNHLY, CDR2 FYNNEI. The chain uses TRBV2 and TRBJ2-7; 9 nucleotides agree with TRBD2. The specimen was peripheral blood, collected on day 0 of AZD1222 vaccination. The clonotype comes from an adult in good health. The CDR3, as DNA: TGTGCCAGCTTCCGAGGCGTCGCGGGAGGGCGATACGAGCAGTACTTC. Translation gives CASFRGVAGGRYEQYF.